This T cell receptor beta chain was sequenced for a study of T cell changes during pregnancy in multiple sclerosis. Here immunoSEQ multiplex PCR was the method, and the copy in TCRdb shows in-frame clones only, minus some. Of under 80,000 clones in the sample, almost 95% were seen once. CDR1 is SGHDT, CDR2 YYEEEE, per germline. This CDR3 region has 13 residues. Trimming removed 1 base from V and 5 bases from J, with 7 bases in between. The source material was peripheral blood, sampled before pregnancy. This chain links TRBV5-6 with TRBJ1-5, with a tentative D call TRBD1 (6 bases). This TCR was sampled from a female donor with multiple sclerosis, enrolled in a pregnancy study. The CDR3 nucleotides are TGTGCCAGCAGCTTGCACAGGGATCAGCCCCAGCATTTT. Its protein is CASSLHRDQPQHF.